This paragraph covers one T cell receptor (beta chain) sequence. The CDR3 has 15 residues. The J segment lost 9 bases and the V segment lost 5 bases, leaving 10 bases of the junction unmatched. CDR1 is SGHRS, CDR2 YFSETQ, per germline. Repertoires were generated with immunoSEQ multiplex PCR, while TCRdb's copy carries only in-frame clones and drops some. This repertoire shows about 60,000 clones, 80% to 95% found once; its top ten account for more than 4%. The data derive from a study of technical replicates of blood from a few donors. Sequencing was done on a sample of PBMCs. The chain joins TRBV5-1 to TRBJ2-1; the match to TRBD2 covers 11 bases. The source is a human donor in good health. Some clones in this sample may be carry-over from other donors' samples. This chain's CDR3 is CASSSTSGSGGEQFF. The CDR3 DNA sequence: TGCGCCAGCAGTAGTACTAGCGGGAGTGGCGGTGAGCAGTTCTTC.